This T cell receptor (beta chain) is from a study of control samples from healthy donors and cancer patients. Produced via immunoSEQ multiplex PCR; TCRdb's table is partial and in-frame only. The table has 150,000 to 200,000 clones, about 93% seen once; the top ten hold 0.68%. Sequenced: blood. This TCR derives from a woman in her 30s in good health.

The CDR3 spells CASSSPDWGEQFF. CDR3 in DNA: TGTGCCAGCAGTTCGCCCGACTGGGGTGAGCAGTTCTTC. The J gene is TRBJ2-1, the V gene TRBV12-3 or TRBV12-4, with D unclear. Trimming left V 4 bases short and J 9 bases short, with 13 bases between. The CDR3 sequence is 13 residues long.